The 29 T cell receptor beta chains below come from one sample, sequenced in a study of breast tumors, draining lymph nodes, adjacent tissues. TCRdb reprocessed the multiplex PCR reads with MiXCR, giving one entry per CDR3 protein. The data contain 270,000 or so distinct CDR3 sequences, about 33% of them singletons. Axillary draining lymph nodes of breast cancer patients supplied the node samples. Specimen: axillary lymph node tissue. The receptors shown here come from a female donor with breast cancer. Some clones in this sample may be carry-over from other donors' samples.

V usage is TRBV4-1 and J usage is TRBJ2-1, with 8 bases that match TRBD2. Germline V CDR1 and CDR2: MGHRA, YSYEKL. V dropped 9 bases and J dropped 5; count of bases not matched to a gene: 6. This CDR3 is built from 13 residues. CDR3 DNA: TGCGCCAGACGGAGCGGGGGACACAATGAGCAGTTCTTC. Translating gives CARRSGGHNEQFF.

This clonotype has more than one count but fewer than ten. The CDR3 reads CASSEEGRSYNEQFF. The DNA of the CDR3 is TGTGCCAGCAGTGAAGAGGGGAGGTCCTACAATGAGCAGTTCTTC. This sequence joins TRBV6-1 and TRBJ2-1; D perhaps matches TRBD2 (6 bases). The V end lost 1 base, the J end lost 1 base, and 8 bases lay between the germline ends. Germline V gives CDR1 MNHNS, CDR2 SASEGT. This CDR3 is 15 amino acids long.

The rearrangement links TRBV9 to TRBJ1-2; TRBD1 is a possible D gene (5 bases). Germline V gene lookup returns CDR1 SGDLS and CDR2 YYNGEE. V shed 2 bases and J shed 8 bases, with 13 bases lying between them. The CDR3 consists of 13 residues. The CDR3, as DNA: TGTGCCAGCAGCGTCCGGGGGGGGTTAGGCTACACCTTC. Protein product: CASSVRGGLGYTF.

V and J are TRBV6-4 and TRBJ2-1, with TRBD2 matching 14 bases. The germline gives CDR1 MRHNA, CDR2 SNTAGT. The CDR3 covers 19 residues. V was clipped by 10 bases and J by 0 bases; unmatched bases: 14. In DNA, the CDR3 is TGTGCCACCTCACCCGGGACTAGCGGGAGAAGGTCCTCCTACAATGAGCAGTTCTTC. Its protein is CATSPGTSGRRSSYNEQFF.

In its sample, this clonotype was seen many times. The CDR3 sequence is CASSLEVGLNYGYTF. The CDR3 region has the DNA TGTGCCAGCAGTCTTGAGGTCGGACTTAACTATGGCTACACCTTC. This chain joins TRBV28 and TRBJ1-2; D is unresolved. CDR3 length equals 15 residues. V was shortened by 5 bases and J by 1 base, with 14 bases between the two germline ends. Per the germline V gene, CDR1 is MDHEN and CDR2 is SYDVKM.

This clonotype appeared many times. The V call is TRBV5-1, the J call TRBJ2-6; 8 bases fit TRBD1. The CDR3 runs 15 residues. Germline V lookup: CDR1 SGHRS, CDR2 YFSETQ. V lost 7 bases, J lost 0 bases, and 3 bases stayed unmatched. CDR3 amino acids: CASRTGYSGANVLTF. The CDR3 nucleotides read TGCGCCAGCCGGACAGGGTACTCTGGGGCCAACGTCCTGACTTTC.

The chain joins TRBV29-1 to TRBJ1-6; 7 bases match TRBD1. With V trimmed by 7 bases and J by 5 bases, 11 bases remained unmatched. Germline V gene sequence: CDR1 SQVTM, CDR2 ANQGSEA. The CDR3 is made up of 15 amino acids. In DNA, the CDR3 is TGCAGCGGGCGACTAGGGACAGTCAATAATTCACCCCTCCACTTT. It is translated as CSGRLGTVNNSPLHF.

Comments on this clonotype: Possible read error: a much larger clone is one base away. The chain links TRBV9 to TRBJ2-1; the D gene is possibly TRBD2 (5 bases). Germline CDR1 SGDLS, CDR2 YYNGEE. Between the trimmed V and J ends, which lost 8 bases and 2 bases, there was a span of 8 bases. The CDR3 runs 12 residues. The DNA of the CDR3 is TGTGCCAGAGCCGGGGCCTACAATGAGCAGTTCTTC. This sequence encodes CARAGAYNEQFF. Full variable domain (outside the CDR3, taken from reference TRBV9 and TRBJ2-1): DSGVTQTPKHLITATGQRVTLRCSPRSGDLSVYWYQQSLDQGLQFLIQYYNGEERAKGNILERFSAQQFPDLHSELNLSSLELGDSALYFCARAGAYNEQFFGPGTRLTVL.

Many counts were recorded for this clonotype. V is TRBV7-2 and J is TRBJ2-2; 11 bases fit TRBD2. The CDR3 is 16 amino acids. The germline CDR1 and CDR2 sequences are SGHTA and FQGNSA. Trimming removed 3 bases from V and 3 bases from J; junction bases left unmatched: 3. CDR3 sequence reads: CASSLGTSGHTGELFF. The CDR3 region has the DNA TGTGCCAGCAGCTTGGGGACTAGCGGTCACACCGGGGAGCTGTTTTTT.

This chain connects TRBV20-1 to TRBJ2-3; TRBD2 aligns across 12 bases. The CDR3 contains 15 residues. Germline lookup yields CDR1 DFQATT and CDR2 SNEGSKA (reference sequence). The V segment lost 6 bases and the J segment 9 bases; nucleotides outside the gene matches: 13. The CDR3 protein is CSARRLAGDEMTQYF. Here the CDR3 DNA reads TGCAGTGCGCGACGACTAGCGGGGGATGAAATGACGCAGTATTTT.

This clonotype showed up many times. The chain carries TRBV7-6 and TRBJ2-3, with TRBD2 matching over 8 bases. Germline trimming cut 2 bases from V and 2 bases from J; bases unmatched to any gene: 6. CDR1 and CDR2 (germline): SGHVS, FNYEAQ. The CDR3 has 16 residues. The CDR3: CASSLSAGVFTDTQYF. CDR3 DNA: TGTGCCAGCAGCTTATCAGCGGGAGTTTTCACAGATACGCAGTATTTT.

This clonotype is categorized as medium-sized. The chain employs TRBV15 and TRBJ2-1, with 7 bases identical to TRBD1. The CDR3 consists of 16 residues. Germline V gene sequence: CDR1 LNHNV, CDR2 YYDKDF (reference sequence). Trimming removed 0 bases from V and 8 bases from J; junction bases left unmatched: 10. This chain's CDR3 is CATSRDRGLIGHEQFF. In DNA, the CDR3 is TGTGCCACCAGCAGAGATAGGGGGCTGATCGGCCATGAGCAGTTCTTC.

The table lists this clonotype with many counts. This chain joins TRBV20-1 and TRBJ2-5; no definite D call. V lost 5 bases and J 0 bases, leaving 10 bases between the germline ends. The CDR3 runs to 13 residues. CDR1 DFQATT and CDR2 SNEGSKA come from the germline V gene (reference sequence). The CDR3 reads CSAAEPHQETQYF. CDR3 DNA sequence: TGCAGTGCTGCAGAGCCCCACCAAGAGACCCAGTACTTC.

Comments on this clonotype: It may be a read error: a sequence one base away is much more abundant. V gene TRBV20-1 combines with J gene TRBJ2-5; 7 bases match TRBD1. The CDR3 is 14 amino acids. Looked up from germline, CDR1 is DFQATT and CDR2 is SNEGSKA (reference sequence). Unmatched junction bases numbered 8, after V lost 0 bases and J lost 7 bases. For the CDR3, the DNA is TGCAGTGCTAGAGATATAGACAGGGTAGCGACCCAGTACTTC. Its protein product is CSARDIDRVATQYF.

This clonotype was counted many times. This chain joins TRBV9 and TRBJ2-7; tentative D call: TRBD2 (5 bases). The V end lost 4 bases, the J end lost 3 bases, and 20 bases lay between the germline ends. This CDR3 is built from 16 residues. Per the germline V gene, CDR1 is SGDLS and CDR2 is YYNGEE. CDR3 protein: CASSPRGLGPSYEQYF. CDR3 sequence (DNA): TGTGCCAGCAGCCCCCGAGGGCTCGGGCCAAGCTACGAGCAGTACTTC. Complete variable domain (other parts from reference TRBV9 and TRBJ2-7): DSGVTQTPKHLITATGQRVTLRCSPRSGDLSVYWYQQSLDQGLQFLIQYYNGEERAKGNILERFSAQQFPDLHSELNLSSLELGDSALYFCASSPRGLGPSYEQYFGPGTRLTVT.

This clonotype has at least ten counts. V gene TRBV7-9 combines with J gene TRBJ2-7, with D possibly matching TRBD2 (6 bases). Germline V gives CDR1 SEHNR, CDR2 FQNEAQ (reference sequence). The V end lost 1 base, the J end lost 7 bases, and 8 bases lay between the germline ends. The CDR3 totals 12 residues. The DNA for the CDR3 is TGTGCCAGCAGCTTAGTTCGGGGGGAGCAGTACTTC. Its translation: CASSLVRGEQYF.

This clonotype was detected many times. V gene TRBV12-3 or TRBV12-4 combines with J gene TRBJ2-3; 11 positions match TRBD2. This CDR3 contains 16 residues. Trimming took 5 bases from V and 8 from J; bases not matched to a gene: 12. This CDR3 is CASSTKLAGVPGTQYF. CDR3 coding DNA: TGTGCCAGCAGTACCAAACTAGCGGGAGTCCCAGGTACGCAGTATTTT.

The CDR3 nucleotides read TGTGCCAGCTCACCACTCGCGGGGTATGGCTACACCTTC. Protein sequence: CASSPLAGYGYTF. The chain couples TRBV18 to TRBJ1-2, with D uncertain. V lost 1 base and J 5 bases, leaving 8 bases between the germline ends. The CDR3 runs 13 residues. Germline assignment: CDR1 KGHSH and CDR2 LQKENI.

This chain uses TRBV7-8 with TRBJ1-1; D gene uncertain. The germline V gene has CDR1 SGHVS and CDR2 FQNEAQ. V was pared by 5 bases and J by 9 bases, with 10 bases between. There are 11 residues in the CDR3. CDR3 nucleotides: TGTGCCAGCAGCACTGCGGCAAAAGCTTTCTTT. Translated, it gives CASSTAAKAFF.

This clonotype was detected only once. This rearrangement joins TRBV12-3 or TRBV12-4 to TRBJ2-7, with 13 bases aligning to TRBD2. The V and J ends lost 4 bases and 2 bases, in that order; junction bases with no gene match: 8. The CDR3 covers 17 residues. Here the CDR3 reads CASSSGTSGIQAYEQYF. The CDR3 nucleotides are TGTGCCAGCAGTTCCGGGACTAGCGGGATTCAAGCCTACGAGCAGTACTTC.

Many counts were recorded for this clonotype. The chain couples TRBV20-1 to TRBJ2-1, with D perhaps matching TRBD1 or TRBD2 (5 bases each). V was pared by 0 bases and J by 14 bases, with 14 bases between. From germline, CDR1 is DFQATT and CDR2 SNEGSKA (reference sequence). The CDR3 covers 12 residues. CDR3 nucleotides: TGCAGTGCTAGAGATCTTGTTGGGGGAAAGTTCTTC. Amino acid sequence: CSARDLVGGKFF.

The chain uses TRBV10-3 and TRBJ1-5; D gene uncertain. The CDR3 totals 14 residues. Germline values: CDR1 ENHRY, CDR2 SYGVKD. Trimming took 8 bases from V and 5 from J, leaving 16 bases between them. CDR3 DNA sequence: TGTGCCATCGCTAGCGGGTCTTGGTATCAGCCCCAGCATTTT. It is translated as CAIASGSWYQPQHF.

This clonotype was seen many times. The chain recombines TRBV9 with TRBJ2-7; TRBD2 aligns across 7 bases. The CDR3 spans 12 residues. Germline assignment: CDR1 SGDLS and CDR2 YYNGEE. J was trimmed by 5 bases and V by 4 bases; bases with no gene match: 3. The DNA of the CDR3 is TGTGCCAGCAGCCAGAGCGGGAACGAGCAGTACTTC. As protein: CASSQSGNEQYF.

This clonotype occurred a few times. This chain connects TRBV5-4 to TRBJ2-3; TRBD2 aligns across 8 bases. The V segment lost 0 bases and the J segment 4 bases; nucleotides outside the gene matches: 7. The CDR3 loop spans 16 amino acids. Germline V gene lookup returns CDR1 SGHNT and CDR2 YYREEE (reference sequence). CDR3 coding DNA: TGTGCCAGCAGCTTGGCCCCAACTAGCGGCGCAGATACGCAGTATTTT. It translates to CASSLAPTSGADTQYF. The variable domain in full, with the rest retrieved from reference TRBV5-4 and TRBJ2-3, is ETGVTQSPTHLIKTRGQQVTLRCSSQSGHNTVSWYQQALGQGPQFIFQYYREEENGRGNFPPRFSGLQFPNYSSELNVNALELDDSALYLCASSLAPTSGADTQYFGPGTRLTVL.

This clonotype was picked up a small number of times. A clone one base away is much larger, so this may be a read error. The V and J genes are TRBV7-2 and TRBJ1-4; TRBD1 is a possible D gene (6 bases). The CDR3 spans 15 residues. In germline, CDR1 is SGHTA, CDR2 FQGNSA. The CDR3 nucleotides are TGTGCCAGCAGACTAGGACAGACAACTAATGAAAAACTGCTTTTT. Protein sequence: CASRLGQTTNEKLLF.

This clonotype was picked up many times. This chain links TRBV7-2 with TRBJ2-7; possibly TRBD1 or TRBD2 for D (6 bases each). The V end lost 5 bases, the J end lost 0 bases, and 23 bases lay between the germline ends. Germline loops: CDR1 SGHTA, CDR2 FQGNSA. This CDR3 is 18 amino acids long. The chain's CDR3 is CASSPFLPGAGSSYEQYF. The DNA for the CDR3 is TGTGCCAGCAGCCCATTTCTACCGGGGGCGGGGAGCTCCTACGAGCAGTACTTC.

As concerns this clonotype: This could be a read error, since a much larger clone is one nucleotide away. The chain links TRBV4-1 to TRBJ2-1; 7 positions match TRBD2. Germline V gene data show CDR1 as MGHRA and CDR2 as YSYEKL. The CDR3 has 16 residues. CDR3 loop: CASSQESGGRGNERFF. The CDR3 nucleotides are TGCGCCAGCAGCCAAGAATCTGGCGGGAGAGGTAATGAGCGGTTCTTC.

This clonotype has a count of ten or more. V usage is TRBV29-1 and J usage is TRBJ2-1, with D tentatively TRBD1 (6 bases). The CDR3 spans 17 residues. Germline values: CDR1 SQVTM, CDR2 ANQGSEA. V was trimmed by 0 bases and J by 1 base, leaving 16 bases between them. Here the CDR3 reads CSVEDLPGERSYNEQFF. CDR3 bases: TGCAGCGTTGAAGATCTTCCAGGGGAAAGGTCCTACAATGAGCAGTTCTTC.

This clonotype was seen many times. The chain has TRBV20-1 and TRBJ2-3; 13 bases align to TRBD2. Germline CDR1 DFQATT, CDR2 SNEGSKA (reference sequence). The V gene end was trimmed by 4 bases and the J gene end by 3 bases; junction bases not matched to a gene: 4. This CDR3 is built from 15 residues. CDR3 nucleotide sequence: TGCAGTGCTACTCGGACTAGCGGGAGTACAGATACGCAGTATTTT. Amino acids: CSATRTSGSTDTQYF.